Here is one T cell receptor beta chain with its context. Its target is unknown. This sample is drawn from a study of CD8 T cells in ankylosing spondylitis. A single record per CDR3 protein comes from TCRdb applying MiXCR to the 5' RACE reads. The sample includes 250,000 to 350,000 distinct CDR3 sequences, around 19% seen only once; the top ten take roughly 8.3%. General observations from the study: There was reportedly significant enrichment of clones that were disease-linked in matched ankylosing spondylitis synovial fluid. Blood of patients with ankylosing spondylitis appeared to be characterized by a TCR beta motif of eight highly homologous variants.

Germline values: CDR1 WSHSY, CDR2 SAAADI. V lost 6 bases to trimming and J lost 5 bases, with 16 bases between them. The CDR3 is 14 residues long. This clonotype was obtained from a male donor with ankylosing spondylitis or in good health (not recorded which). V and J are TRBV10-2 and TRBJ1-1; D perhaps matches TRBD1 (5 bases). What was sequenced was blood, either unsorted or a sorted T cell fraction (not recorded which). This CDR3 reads CASSSEGLGTEAFF. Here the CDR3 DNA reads TGCGCCAGCAGCAGTGAGGGACTTGGGACTGAAGCTTTCTTT.